One and the same sample provided the 3 T cell receptor beta chains below, sequenced in a study of a mutant IDH1 vaccine in newly diagnosed glioma. Sequenced by immunoSEQ multiplex PCR; TCRdb stores in-frame clones only, minus some. The data contain about 54,000 clones, about 86% of them singletons. Time point indicated: week 5, during vaccination. The investigators gave 300 ug of mutant IDH1 20-mer peptide in each vaccine dose, together with topical imiquimod. These TCRs' antigens remain unknown. Sequenced here: PBMCs, sampled from a glioma patient whose treatment included an IDH1 peptide vaccine. The receptors were sampled from a man under 40 with glioma.

The rearrangement joins TRBV6-5 to TRBJ1-6, with D tentatively TRBD1 (6 bases). Germline assignment: CDR1 MNHEY and CDR2 SVGAGI. This CDR3 has 13 amino acids. V lost 6 bases and J lost 10, with 13 bases in between. The chain's CDR3 is CASSSQGYSPLHF. The CDR3 nucleotides are TGTGCCAGCAGCTCACAGGGATACTCACCCCTCCACTTT.

This chain uses TRBV10-1 with TRBJ1-2, with 10 bases identical to TRBD1. This CDR3 comprises 16 residues. Germline CDR1 and CDR2: WNHNN and SYGVQD (reference sequence). With 6 bases clipped from V and 3 bases from J, the junction kept 10 bases outside the gene matches. As DNA, the CDR3 is TGCGCCAGCAGGTGCGGGACAGGGGAAAGGGACTATGGCTACACCTTC. Protein: CASRCGTGERDYGYTF.

The genes are TRBV7-6 and TRBJ1-6; 7 bases map to TRBD1. From germline, CDR1 is SGHVS and CDR2 FNYEAQ. V was pared by 5 bases and J by 2 bases, with 3 bases of the junction left unmatched. The CDR3 consists of 15 residues. The chain's CDR3 is CASSGGQAYNSPLHF. In DNA form, the CDR3 reads TGTGCCAGCAGCGGAGGACAGGCCTATAATTCACCCCTCCACTTT.